This T cell receptor (beta chain) was profiled in a study of shared clonotypes between healthy human individuals (dated by TCRdb to 2019 to 2021). Study-wide context: A couple of women and three men aged 18 to 49 years were included in the cohort. Leukapheresis yielded between about 0.9 and 9.5 billion PBMCs per donor. To increase sequencing depth and limit assay-specific biases, TCR repertoire library preparation and sequencing were carried out by different laboratories using diverse techniques. Per donor, three plates each were used for CD4 naive and CD4 memory, two for CD8 naive, and one for CD8 memory. To estimate repertoire size and how much clonotypes are shared between individuals, the study performed deep sequencing of blood TCR repertoires from roughly five healthy adults. Study-level results and caveats: Based on pairwise subsampling, the degree of clonotype sharing among donors was expected to be affected by sequencing depth. Sampling was restricted to blood, and TCR repertoires in tissue are likely to differ from TCR repertoires in blood. Incomplete sequencing was indicated by rarefaction of sorted-subset datasets, despite the large sequencing depth. Naive subsets generally had larger estimated clonotype richness than memory subsets did. The genetic and exposure-history diversity represented was limited by the small number of donors. Compared with non-shared clonotypes, clonotypes shared by all four sorted-subset donors had higher generation probabilities. Across several donors, 5% to 6% of naive CD4, roughly 3.5% of naive CD8, around 2.1% of memory CD4, and 0.4% of memory CD8 clonotypes were shared.

As encoded in the germline V gene, CDR1 is MDHEN while CDR2 is SYDVKM. Trimming removed 6 bases from V and 2 bases from J, leaving 13 bases between the germline ends. The CDR3, cysteine through phenylalanine, is 15 amino acids long. Only CDR3 DNA remains: 45 bases, in frame from the first base. TCR CDR3 regions were amplified from genomic DNA by multiplex PCR using the deep immunoSEQ assay. Extracted genomic DNA from each cell subset was spread evenly across all wells of several immunoSEQ 96-well plates, with each plate serving as a replicate. For sorted subsets, roughly 200 ng genomic DNA, equal to about 30,000 T cell genomes, was loaded into each replicate PCR. Purified libraries were measured with a Qubit 3.0 fluorometer, size-checked on a Bioanalyzer 2100, and measured again with the KAPA Library Quantification kit. Each immunoSEQ 96-well plate was sequenced on its own single-read 150-cycle Illumina NextSeq 550 flow cell. Under the source paper's analysis protocol: Because only junctional sequences without quality scores were contained in the immunoSEQ output, filtering matching that applied to full-length reads could not be performed. Sequences were annotated with PyIR, a Python wrapper for IgBLAST v1.9, using IMGT germline references to assign V/J genes and CDR3. Any read was removed if the V/J assignment was weak (E-value above 1e-6), the CDR3 was missing, or the read contained stop codons, out-of-frame junctions, or ambiguous translated residues. V3J clonotypes were defined as sequences sharing the same inferred V gene, J gene, and CDR3 amino acid sequence. To compute the percentage overlap between repertoires, the number of shared unique clonotypes was divided by the size of the smaller repertoire. RTK rarefaction, the Chao1 estimator, and Recon v2.1 estimates of unobserved clonotypes were used to assess repertoire richness. Generation probabilities for all TCRbeta clonotypes obtained by the gDNA method from a handful of donors were computed using OLGA. TCRdb took over this immuneACCESS table, retaining in-frame rearrangements with V and J assigned. Such tables are incomplete; in checked studies, under half of the missing clones stem from an unresolved V gene, and the remainder is unexplained. From that table come the V and J calls and clone size; the DNA was used to work out D and trimming. The sample table holds around 1.1 million clones, of which about 80% were seen once. 0.6% to 0.75% of the sample goes to the ten largest clones.

Donors were healthy HIV-negative adults with no recently reported acute infections or vaccinations. All donors were Caucasian adults living in Nashville, Tennessee, USA. CD4+ T cells were enriched by magnetic negative selection; naive cells were then positively selected on CD45RA, and the negative fraction formed the memory subset. After blood collection by leukapheresis, PBMCs were isolated using Ficoll-Histopaque density gradient centrifugation and then cryopreserved in the vapor phase of liquid nitrogen. Analytical flow cytometry was used to check the purity and quantity of every magnetically sorted T cell population. Genomic DNA was isolated from every sorted fraction and measured by UV absorbance on a Nanodrop 2000c. A single count supports this clone. Its cognate antigen has yet to be identified. Nothing much larger sits one base from this clone, and base qualities are not available.

This receptor was identified in a young man in good health. Some clones in this sample may be carry-over from other donors' samples. The V gene is TRBV28 and the J gene is TRBJ2-2, with no confidently assigned D gene. The sample comprised memory CD4+ T cells from PBMCs. Interpreted using the paper, the cell subset or site label stands for: CD45RA-negative fraction. The bases are TGTGCCAGCAGCCCCGGTTCCCTCAACACCGGGGAGCTGTTTTTT. This is translated as CASSPGSLNTGELFF.